This T cell receptor (beta chain) appears in the sequencing data of a study of shared clonotypes between healthy human individuals. Findings and limits, study-wide: Sharing of clonotypes among donors was expected to vary with sequencing depth. In having few donors, the study represented limited genetic and exposure-history diversity.

Germline assignment: CDR1 SGHRS and CDR2 YFSETQ. The trim removed 0 bases at V and 5 bases at J, leaving 7 bases unmatched. CDR3 length: 15 amino acids. This clone was detected once. Antigen: not known. This same CDR3 is encoded by further DNA sequences in the sample. Clones were read by immunoSEQ multiplex PCR, and TCRdb kept only the in-frame ones, dropping some. The sample shows some 2,000,000 clones, approximately 95% of them seen only once. This chain links TRBV5-1 with TRBJ1-2, with 7 bases aligning to TRBD1. The clonotype originates from a man aged 18-30 years in good health. The material sequenced was naive CD4+ T cells sorted from blood. Subset specified: CD45RA+ positively selected. CDR3 DNA sequence: TGCGCCAGCAGCTTGGCCCCCGACAGGGCGTATGGCTACACCTTC. It encodes CASSLAPDRAYGYTF.